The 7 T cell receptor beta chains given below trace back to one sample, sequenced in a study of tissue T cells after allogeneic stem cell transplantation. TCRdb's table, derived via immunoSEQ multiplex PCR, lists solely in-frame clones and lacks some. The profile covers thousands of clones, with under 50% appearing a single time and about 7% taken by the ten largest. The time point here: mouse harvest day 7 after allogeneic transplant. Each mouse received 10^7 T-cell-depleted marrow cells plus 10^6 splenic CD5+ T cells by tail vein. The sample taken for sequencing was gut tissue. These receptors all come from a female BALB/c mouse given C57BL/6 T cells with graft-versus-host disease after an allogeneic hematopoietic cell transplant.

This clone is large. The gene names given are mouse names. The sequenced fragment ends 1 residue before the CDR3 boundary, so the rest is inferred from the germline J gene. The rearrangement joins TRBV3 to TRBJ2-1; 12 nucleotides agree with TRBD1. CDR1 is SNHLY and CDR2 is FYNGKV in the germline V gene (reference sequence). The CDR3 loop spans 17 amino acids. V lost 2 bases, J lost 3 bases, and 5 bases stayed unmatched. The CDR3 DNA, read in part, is TGTGCCAGCAGCTTATCGGGACAGGGGGCGGGCTATGCTGAGCAGTTC. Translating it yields CASSLSGQGAGYAEQF. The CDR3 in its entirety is CASSLSGQGAGYAEQFF.

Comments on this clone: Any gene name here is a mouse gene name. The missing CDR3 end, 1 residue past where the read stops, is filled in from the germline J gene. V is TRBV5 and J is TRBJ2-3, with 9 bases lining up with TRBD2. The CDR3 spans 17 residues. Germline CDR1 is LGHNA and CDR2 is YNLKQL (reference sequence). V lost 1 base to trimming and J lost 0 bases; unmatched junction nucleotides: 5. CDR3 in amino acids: CASSQVWGGPSAETLYF. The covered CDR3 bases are TGTGCCAGCAGCCAAGTCTGGGGGGGGCCTAGTGCAGAAACGCTGTAT.

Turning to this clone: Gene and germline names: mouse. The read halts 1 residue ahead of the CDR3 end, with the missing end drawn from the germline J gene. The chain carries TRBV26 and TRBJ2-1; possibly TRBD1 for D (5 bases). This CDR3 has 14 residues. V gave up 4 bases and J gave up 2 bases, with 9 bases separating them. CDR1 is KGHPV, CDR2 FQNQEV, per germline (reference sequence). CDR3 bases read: TGTGCCAGCAGTCCCCCCAGGGACTATGCTGAGCAGTTC. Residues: CASSPPRDYAEQF. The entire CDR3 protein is CASSPPRDYAEQFF.

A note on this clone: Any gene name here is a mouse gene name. The CDR3: CASSLDGGRDTQYF. Partial CDR3 DNA: TGTGCCAGCAGTTTAGATGGGGGGCGAGACACCCAGTAC. V is TRBV15 and J is TRBJ2-5, with D perhaps TRBD2 (7 bases). The read ends 1 residue early relative to the CDR3; the germline J gene fills the gap. Germline V CDR1 and CDR2: SGHND, FRSKSL. The CDR3 is made up of 14 amino acids. V was pared by 1 base and J by 5 bases, with 10 bases between.

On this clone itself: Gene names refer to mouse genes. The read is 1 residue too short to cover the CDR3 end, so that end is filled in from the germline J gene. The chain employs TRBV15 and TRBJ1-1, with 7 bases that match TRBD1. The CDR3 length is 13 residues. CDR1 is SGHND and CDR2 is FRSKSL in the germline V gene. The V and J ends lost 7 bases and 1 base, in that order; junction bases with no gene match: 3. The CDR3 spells CASTRQGNTEVFF. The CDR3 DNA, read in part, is TGTGCCAGCACCAGACAGGGAAACACAGAAGTCTTC.

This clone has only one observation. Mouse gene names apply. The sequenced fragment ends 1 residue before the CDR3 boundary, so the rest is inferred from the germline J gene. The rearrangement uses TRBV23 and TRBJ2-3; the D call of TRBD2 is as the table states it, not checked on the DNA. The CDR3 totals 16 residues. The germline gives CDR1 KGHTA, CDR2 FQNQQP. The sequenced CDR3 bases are TGCTCCAGCAGTCAAGGGGGGGGCGCGGGTGCAGAAACGCTGTAT. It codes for CSSSQGGGAGAETLY. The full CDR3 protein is CSSSQGGGAGAETLYF.

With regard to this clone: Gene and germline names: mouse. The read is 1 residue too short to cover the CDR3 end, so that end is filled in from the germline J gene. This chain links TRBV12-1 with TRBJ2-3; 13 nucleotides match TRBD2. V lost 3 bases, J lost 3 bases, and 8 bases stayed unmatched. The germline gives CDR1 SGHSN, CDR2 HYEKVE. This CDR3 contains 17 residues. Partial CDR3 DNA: TGTGCCAGCTCTATTGGACTGGGGGGGCGCGGAGCAGAAACGCTGTAT. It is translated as CASSIGLGGRGAETLY. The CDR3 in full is CASSIGLGGRGAETLYF.